The 24 T cell receptor beta chains below come from one sample, sequenced in a study of T cell responses to AZD1222 COVID-19 vaccine. Method: immunoSEQ multiplex PCR; TCRdb's copy keeps in-frame clones and lacks some. The sample holds fewer than 200,000 clones, about 90% seen once. The specimen comprised peripheral blood, sampled 28 days after the second AZD1222 dose. The receptors here all came from an adult who received the AZD1222 COVID-19 vaccine.

This rearrangement joins TRBV18 to TRBJ2-3, with 10 bases matching TRBD2. The germline V gene encodes CDR1 KGHSH and CDR2 LQKENI. The CDR3 loop spans 16 amino acids. J gave up 3 bases and V 2 bases, and 5 bases lay outside the gene matches. CDR3 protein: CASSPGSGGATDTQYF. Here the CDR3 DNA reads TGTGCCAGCTCACCAGGGAGCGGGGGGGCGACAGATACGCAGTATTTT.

The chain joins TRBV2 to TRBJ2-7, with D unclear. V lost 7 bases and J 6 bases, leaving 13 bases between the germline ends. This CDR3 has 12 residues. Germline V CDR1 and CDR2: SNHLY, FYNNEI. The CDR3: CASKTPLGEQYF. CDR3 nucleotides: TGTGCCAGCAAAACCCCTCTGGGCGAGCAGTACTTC.

The chain has TRBV6-5 and TRBJ1-3, with D possibly matching TRBD1 (5 bases). The V gene lost 5 bases and the J gene lost 0 bases, with 11 bases spanning the gap. The CDR3 has 15 amino acids. Germline assignment: CDR1 MNHEY and CDR2 SVGAGI. The CDR3 coding sequence is TGTGCCAGCAGTAACATCAGGGCCTCTGGAAACACCATATATTTT. This gives the protein CASSNIRASGNTIYF.

The chain couples TRBV2 to TRBJ1-2; no clear D. The CDR3 consists of 13 residues. Trimming stripped 8 bases from V and 5 bases from J, with 15 bases between. Germline CDR1 reads SNHLY; CDR2 reads FYNNEI. The CDR3 here is CASRTEGRYGYTF. The CDR3 bases are TGTGCCAGCCGGACCGAAGGGCGTTATGGCTACACCTTC.

The rearrangement uses TRBV7-9 and TRBJ2-1; 8 nucleotides agree with TRBD2. Germline CDR1 SEHNR, CDR2 FQNEAQ (reference sequence). The J segment lost 0 bases and the V segment lost 1 base, leaving 5 bases of the junction unmatched. The CDR3 contains 17 residues. CDR3 in DNA: TGTGCCAGCAGCTTAGAGGTGGGACTAGGCTCCTACAATGAGCAGTTCTTC. This encodes CASSLEVGLGSYNEQFF.

The gene calls are TRBV5-1 and TRBJ1-3; 9 positions agree with TRBD1. The trim removed 2 bases at V and 4 bases at J, leaving 10 bases unmatched. Per germline, CDR1 SGHRS and CDR2 YFSETQ. This CDR3 has 17 residues. The CDR3 DNA reads as TGCGCCAGCAGCTTCCAAACAGGGGGCTTAACAGGAAACACCATATATTTT. Translating gives CASSFQTGGLTGNTIYF.

This chain connects TRBV7-2 to TRBJ2-2; D not resolved. There are 14 residues in the CDR3. The germline V and J ends were trimmed by 7 bases and 4 bases, with 13 bases remaining between them. The germline V gene has CDR1 SGHTA and CDR2 FQGNSA. CDR3 residues: CASTLKMGTGELFF. As DNA, the CDR3 is TGTGCCAGCACCCTGAAAATGGGCACCGGGGAGCTGTTTTTT.

The chain recombines TRBV6-5 with TRBJ1-6; maybe TRBD1 (5 bases). Germline loops: CDR1 MNHEY, CDR2 SVGAGI. CDR3 length equals 14 residues. Between the trimmed V and J ends, which lost 4 bases and 10 bases, there was a span of 14 bases. CDR3 amino acids: CASSSSGARSPLHF. For the CDR3, the DNA is TGTGCCAGCAGTTCCTCCGGGGCGCGGTCACCCCTCCACTTT.

This clone was counted between two and nine times. The chain recombines TRBV15 with TRBJ2-7; either TRBD1 or TRBD2 may fit D (5 bases each). This CDR3 region has 15 residues. Germline CDR1 reads LNHNV; CDR2 reads YYDKDF (reference sequence). Deletions cut 0 bases from V and 3 bases from J, with 12 bases between. CDR3 loop: CATSRERGRSYEQYF. The CDR3 region has the DNA TGTGCCACCAGCAGAGAACGGGGACGAAGCTACGAGCAGTACTTC.

CDR3 sequence reads: CASSSFTGALSGANVLTF. The CDR3 DNA sequence: TGTGCCAGCAGCTCCTTCACAGGGGCCTTAAGTGGGGCCAACGTCCTGACTTTC. V usage is TRBV5-5 and J usage is TRBJ2-6, with 7 bases lining up with TRBD1. The trim removed 3 bases at V and 3 bases at J, leaving 12 bases unmatched. The CDR3 is 18 amino acids. Germline V gene data show CDR1 as SGHKS and CDR2 as YYEKEE (reference sequence).

This chain joins TRBV27 and TRBJ2-7; D perhaps matches TRBD2 (5 bases). The CDR3 consists of 14 residues. The germline gives CDR1 MNHEY, CDR2 SMNVEV (reference sequence). Trimming pared 6 bases from V and 3 bases from J, leaving 15 bases between. In nucleotides, the CDR3 is TGTGCCAGCAGCCCCGGGTCGGGGATCTACGAGCAGTACTTC. It is translated as CASSPGSGIYEQYF.

The chain joins TRBV5-6 to TRBJ1-5; a possible D gene is TRBD1 (5 bases). This CDR3 contains 13 residues. The germline V and J ends were trimmed by 4 bases and 2 bases, with 7 bases remaining between them. Looked up from germline, CDR1 is SGHDT and CDR2 is YYEEEE. The CDR3 region is CASSLQGNQPQHF. The CDR3 coding sequence is TGTGCCAGCAGCCTACAGGGCAATCAGCCCCAGCATTTT. Supplemented by reference TRBV5-6 and TRBJ1-5, the full variable domain reads DAGVTQSPTHLIKTRGQQVTLRCSPKSGHDTVSWYQQALGQGPQFIFQYYEEEERQRGNFPDRFSGHQFPNYSSELNVNALLLGDSALYLCASSLQGNQPQHFGDGTRLSIL.

V is TRBV19 and J is TRBJ2-7; 7 bases are shared with TRBD2. Trimming cost V 9 bases and J 0 bases; bases outside gene matches: 14. In germline, CDR1 is LNHDA, CDR2 SQIVND (reference sequence). The CDR3 is made up of 16 amino acids. CDR3 amino acids: CASNPGGGRSSYEQYF. For the CDR3, the DNA is TGTGCCAGCAACCCGGGAGGCGGGAGAAGCTCCTACGAGCAGTACTTC.

V is TRBV21-1 and J is TRBJ2-1; the D call TRBD2 from the table was never checked on the DNA. TRBV21-1 is designated a pseudogene. This CDR3 has 20 amino acids. CDR3 in amino acids: CASSCGAGDSGPSSYNEQFF. The CDR3 nucleotides are TGTGCCAGCAGCTGTGGGGCGGGGGATTCTGGGCCGAGCTCCTACAATGAGCAGTTCTTC.

The rearrangement joins TRBV19 to TRBJ1-1; the D is unclear. V shed 5 bases and J shed 3 bases, with 16 bases lying between them. The CDR3 length is 15 residues. Germline CDR1 is LNHDA and CDR2 is SQIVND (reference sequence). CDR3 nucleotide sequence: TGTGCCAGTAGTTCCAATGGGTCACCGGACACTGAAGCTTTCTTT. It yields the protein CASSSNGSPDTEAFF.

The gene calls are TRBV19 and TRBJ2-2, with TRBD2 as a possible D gene (6 bases). V lost 4 bases, J lost 3 bases, and 12 bases lay in between. Germline CDR1 reads LNHDA; CDR2 reads SQIVND (reference sequence). The length of the CDR3 is 15 residues. CDR3 sequence: CASSSGGFDTGELFF. DNA for the CDR3: TGTGCCAGTAGTAGTGGGGGGTTTGACACCGGGGAGCTGTTTTTT.

This clone was picked up a small number of times. V gene TRBV4-1 combines with J gene TRBJ1-1; the D is unclear. This CDR3 has 11 amino acids. Trimming removed 4 bases at V and 3 bases at J, with 3 bases between. Germline V gives CDR1 MGHRA, CDR2 YSYEKL. CDR3 sequence reads: CASSRDTEAFF. The DNA of the CDR3 is TGCGCCAGCAGCCGAGACACTGAAGCTTTCTTT.

The V and J genes are TRBV5-8 and TRBJ2-5; 7 bases line up with TRBD1. Germline loops: CDR1 SGHTS, CDR2 YDEGEE. J was trimmed by 0 bases and V by 7 bases; bases with no gene match: 9. This CDR3 has 15 residues. The CDR3 bases are TGTGCCAGCCGTGGGACAGCGTCCTACCAAGAGACCCAGTACTTC. As protein: CASRGTASYQETQYF.

The chain is built from TRBV20-1 and TRBJ2-7, with 8 positions matching TRBD2. The CDR3 extends over 18 amino acids. Germline CDR1 DFQATT, CDR2 SNEGSKA (reference sequence). With V trimmed by 3 bases and J by 2 bases, 18 bases remained unmatched. CDR3 residues: CSASSGGGWKGLTYEQYF. As DNA, the CDR3 is TGCAGTGCTAGTTCCGGGGGGGGCTGGAAGGGTCTTACCTACGAGCAGTACTTC.

The chain couples TRBV19 to TRBJ1-5, with TRBD1 as a possible D gene (6 bases). This CDR3 is built from 16 residues. The germline CDR1 and CDR2 sequences are LNHDA and SQIVND (reference sequence). The ends were cut back, 9 bases at V and 3 bases at J, with 21 bases in the middle. The CDR3 region is CASSPKGGTSNQPQHF. The DNA of the CDR3 is TGTGCCAGCTCACCTAAAGGGGGAACCTCCAATCAGCCCCAGCATTTT.

This rearrangement joins TRBV10-2 to TRBJ2-2; 9 bases map to TRBD2. J gave up 5 bases and V 6 bases, and 7 bases lay outside the gene matches. The CDR3 contains 15 residues. Germline V gives CDR1 WSHSY, CDR2 SAAADI. CDR3 nucleotides: TGCGCCAGCAGGTCCGGGACTAGCAATACCGGGGAGCTGTTTTTT. Its protein is CASRSGTSNTGELFF.

The chain recombines TRBV21-1 with TRBJ2-7; whether TRBD2, the table's D call, matches the DNA was not checked. TRBV21-1 is a pseudogene. This CDR3 comprises 16 residues. The CDR3 loop reads CASSKVNREGSYEQYF. CDR3 bases: TGTGCCAGCAGCAAAGTAAACAGAGAGGGTTCCTACGAGCAGTACTTC.

The J gene is TRBJ2-7, the V gene TRBV25-1, with no clear D. The V and J ends lost 1 base and 7 bases respectively, with 5 bases between them. The CDR3 has 11 amino acids. Germline loops: CDR1 MGHDK, CDR2 SYGVNS. CDR3 protein: CASSELGEQYF. CDR3 sequence (DNA): TGTGCCAGCAGTGAATTGGGGGAGCAGTACTTC.

As concerns this clone: The conserved closing phenylalanine or tryptophan is absent in this CDR3, likely reflecting a read error. The limits of the CDR3 on the DNA are not certain, so only TCRdb's listed CDR3 is given. The genes are TRBV18 and TRBJ2-7; the table calls TRBD1, which could not be checked here. The CDR3 is 8 amino acids in total, end residues counted. The germline CDR1 and CDR2 sequences are KGHSH and LQKENI. The CDR3 protein is CASSTGPK.